What follows are 28 T cell receptor beta chains derived from one specimen sequenced in a study of beta chain features in type 1 diabetes. Study-wide results and caveats: Patients with Type 1 diabetes showed moderately but significantly shorter TCRB CDR3s in all four CD4+ subsets.

The antigens for these receptors are not known. What was sequenced were expressed TCRB transcripts, since all of the isolated RNA had been reverse transcribed. Repertoires were generated with immunoSEQ multiplex PCR, while TCRdb's copy carries only in-frame clones and drops some. The data contain 500,000 to 850,000 clones, around 15% of them singletons. The sequencing input was naive CD4+ T cells from blood. The receptors shown here come from a man aged 18 to 29 with type 1 diabetes.

This chain uses TRBV30 with TRBJ1-1; D is ambiguous. Per the germline V gene, CDR1 is GTSNPN and CDR2 is SVGIG (reference sequence). Trimming stripped 0 bases from V and 4 bases from J, with 12 bases between. This CDR3 has 14 amino acids. The CDR3 is CAWSVQSWGTEAFF. CDR3 nucleotide sequence: TGTGCCTGGAGTGTACAGAGTTGGGGCACTGAAGCTTTCTTT.

This clone turned up a few times. V is TRBV6-5 and J is TRBJ2-7, with 10 bases matching TRBD2. V trimming: 0 bases; J trimming: 3 bases; junction bases outside the gene matches: 2. From germline, CDR1 is MNHEY and CDR2 SVGAGI. The CDR3 runs to 15 residues. CDR3 DNA: TGTGCCAGCAGTTACTCGAAGCGGGAGGGCTACGAGCAGTACTTC. It translates to CASSYSKREGYEQYF.

This clone was detected a few times. J is TRBJ1-5 and V is TRBV10-3; 9 nucleotides line up with TRBD1. The length of the CDR3 is 16 residues. Losses at the gene ends were 6 bases for V and 2 bases for J; bases not matched to a gene: 8. Germline V CDR1 and CDR2: ENHRY, SYGVKD. The CDR3 here is CAISLTGGVGNQPQHF. The CDR3 DNA reads as TGTGCCATCAGCCTGACAGGGGGAGTAGGCAATCAGCCCCAGCATTTT.

This rearrangement joins TRBV6-5 to TRBJ2-3, with unresolved D. Germline V gene lookup returns CDR1 MNHEY and CDR2 SVGAGI. The CDR3 has 14 residues. Trimming cost V 6 bases and J 1 base, with 11 bases left between them. This CDR3 is CASSSGRGTDTQYF. CDR3 DNA sequence: TGTGCCAGCAGCTCCGGTAGGGGCACAGATACGCAGTATTTT.

The chain recombines TRBV18 with TRBJ1-2; TRBD1 might be the D (5 bases). CDR1 KGHSH and CDR2 LQKENI come from the germline V gene. Trimming left V 3 bases short and J 4 bases short, with 15 bases between. This CDR3 is built from 15 residues. This chain's CDR3 is CASSPQKGTGYGYTF. In DNA form, the CDR3 reads TGTGCCAGCTCACCTCAGAAGGGGACGGGCTATGGCTACACCTTC.

V usage is TRBV29-1 and J usage is TRBJ2-1; D perhaps matches TRBD1 (6 bases). The germline gives CDR1 SQVTM, CDR2 ANQGSEA. This CDR3 region has 16 residues. The CDR3 protein is CSIGAPQGMVVDEQFF. The CDR3 DNA is TGCAGTATAGGGGCCCCACAGGGAATGGTTGTAGATGAGCAGTTCTTC.

This clone has a handful of counts. CDR3 coding DNA: TGTGCCAGCAGTGATATAGCGGGAGCCTACAATGAGCAGTTCTTC. Translation gives CASSDIAGAYNEQFF. The chain has TRBV2 and TRBJ2-1, with TRBD2 matching 9 bases. The length of the CDR3 is 15 residues. Germline V gives CDR1 SNHLY, CDR2 FYNNEI. The trim removed 3 bases at V and 2 bases at J, leaving 2 bases unmatched.

V gene TRBV18 combines with J gene TRBJ1-5; 11 nucleotides agree with TRBD1. V shed 3 bases, J shed 4 bases, and the junction held 5 bases outside the gene matches. CDR3 length: 16 amino acids. Germline CDR1 is KGHSH and CDR2 is LQKENI. CDR3 loop: CASSPGTGGPNQPQHF. CDR3 nucleotides: TGTGCCAGCTCACCGGGGACAGGGGGTCCGAATCAGCCCCAGCATTTT.

This clone was found a few times. The V gene is TRBV2, the J gene TRBJ2-7, with 8 bases matching TRBD1. Germline assignment: CDR1 SNHLY and CDR2 FYNNEI. The V segment lost 6 bases and the J segment 2 bases; nucleotides outside the gene matches: 6. The CDR3 has 14 residues. The CDR3 sequence is CASRLQGDPYEQYF. CDR3 nucleotides: TGTGCCAGCAGGTTACAGGGGGACCCCTACGAGCAGTACTTC.

This clone has a handful of counts. V and J are TRBV30 and TRBJ2-7; 9 bases align to TRBD1. Germline V CDR1 and CDR2: GTSNPN, SVGIG (reference sequence). The V gene end was trimmed by 0 bases and the J gene end by 7 bases; junction bases not matched to a gene: 10. The CDR3 sequence is 15 residues long. Here the CDR3 reads CAWSVPGQGMIEQYF. The CDR3 coding sequence is TGTGCCTGGAGTGTTCCGGGACAGGGAATGATTGAGCAGTACTTC.

Only a few counts were recorded for this clone. The chain employs TRBV9 and TRBJ2-7; D may be TRBD1 (5 bases). CDR1 is SGDLS, CDR2 YYNGEE, per germline. V was pared by 3 bases and J by 6 bases, with 19 bases between. The CDR3 contains 15 residues. The DNA for the CDR3 is TGTGCCAGCAGCGCCTTCGGGCAGGGATTTGGCGAGCAGTACTTC. Protein: CASSAFGQGFGEQYF.

This clone showed up just a few times. The genes are TRBV4-2 and TRBJ2-1; perhaps TRBD2 as D (6 bases). CDR1 and CDR2 from the germline V gene are LGHNA and YNFKEQ. The V gene lost 0 bases and the J gene lost 6 bases, with 12 bases spanning the gap. CDR3 length equals 15 residues. The CDR3 loop reads CASSQEAGRTNEQFF. CDR3 nucleotide sequence: TGTGCCAGCAGCCAAGAGGCGGGACGAACCAATGAGCAGTTCTTC.

This clone has just a few counts. The V and J genes are TRBV7-8 and TRBJ2-1; TRBD2 aligns across 11 bases. Germline lookup yields CDR1 SGHVS and CDR2 FQNEAQ. The CDR3 totals 16 residues. V was clipped by 5 bases and J by 3 bases; unmatched bases: 6. The CDR3 region has the DNA TGTGCCAGCAGCCAAGTAGCGGGGGGGCTCTACAATGAGCAGTTCTTC. It yields the protein CASSQVAGGLYNEQFF.

J is TRBJ2-7 and V is TRBV19, with D uncertain. CDR1 and CDR2 from the germline V gene are LNHDA and SQIVND (reference sequence). The CDR3 is 13 residues long. The germline V and J ends were trimmed by 6 bases and 3 bases, with 12 bases remaining between them. CDR3 coding DNA: TGTGCCAGTAGCACCACCGGCAGCTACGAGCAGTACTTC. As protein: CASSTTGSYEQYF. The entire variable domain, with the rest obtained from reference TRBV19 and TRBJ2-7, is as follows: DGGITQSPKYLFRKEGQNVTLSCEQNLNHDAMYWYRQDPGQGLRLIYYSQIVNDFQKGDIAEGYSVSREKKESFPLTVTSAQKNPTAFYLCASSTTGSYEQYFGPGTRLTVT.

The chain recombines TRBV29-1 with TRBJ2-7; TRBD1 matches at 9 bases. This CDR3 spans 15 amino acids. J gave up 2 bases and V 5 bases, and 10 bases lay outside the gene matches. Germline assignment: CDR1 SQVTM and CDR2 ANQGSEA. CDR3 DNA: TGCAGCGTTAAATTTAGGGACAGGGATCCCTACGAGCAGTACTTC. The encoded protein is CSVKFRDRDPYEQYF.

This sequence joins TRBV7-2 and TRBJ2-7; perhaps TRBD2 as D (5 bases). The CDR3 loop spans 14 amino acids. V was trimmed by 3 bases and J by 4 bases, leaving 13 bases between them. Looked up from germline, CDR1 is SGHTA and CDR2 is FQGNSA. CDR3: CASSFRGGEYEQYF. The CDR3, as DNA: TGTGCCAGCAGCTTTCGGGGTGGCGAGTACGAGCAGTACTTC.

CDR3 amino acids: CAWIHGGVGRGDTQYF. The CDR3 DNA sequence: TGTGCCTGGATACACGGTGGGGTCGGGAGAGGAGATACGCAGTATTTT. The gene calls are TRBV30 and TRBJ2-3; D might be TRBD2 (6 bases). V was shortened by 4 bases and J by 5 bases, with 22 bases between the two germline ends. The CDR3 totals 16 residues. Germline CDR1 and CDR2: GTSNPN and SVGIG (reference sequence).

The rearrangement links TRBV28 to TRBJ2-5; D is unclear. Germline V lookup: CDR1 MDHEN, CDR2 SYDVKM. The length of the CDR3 is 14 residues. Trimming took 6 bases from V and 5 from J, leaving 16 bases between them. In nucleotides, the CDR3 is TGTGCCAGCAGACCCGACGGGCTTGGGGAGACCCAGTACTTC. Translating it yields CASRPDGLGETQYF.

V usage is TRBV7-2 and J usage is TRBJ1-4, with D unresolved. From germline, CDR1 is SGHTA and CDR2 FQGNSA. The CDR3 is 15 residues long. Trimming cost V 1 base and J 7 bases, with 13 bases left between them. DNA for the CDR3: TGTGCCAGCAGCTTAGGCACAGCACGGGGTGAAAAACTGTTTTTT. Translating it yields CASSLGTARGEKLFF.

This clone was counted a few times. This rearrangement joins TRBV2 to TRBJ1-4; D remains ambiguous. V gave up 8 bases and J gave up 2 bases, with 15 bases separating them. The V gene's germline CDR1 is SNHLY and CDR2 FYNNEI. The CDR3 runs 15 residues. The CDR3 sequence: CASCRYVATNEKLFF. DNA for the CDR3: TGTGCCAGCTGCCGTTACGTGGCGACTAATGAAAAACTGTTTTTT.

This sequence joins TRBV13 and TRBJ2-7; D is undetermined. Trimming took off 2 bases at V and 3 bases at J, with 5 bases between the two ends. This CDR3 is built from 12 residues. Germline V gives CDR1 PRHDT, CDR2 FYEKMQ (reference sequence). The CDR3 loop is CASSLHGYEQYF. The CDR3 bases are TGTGCCAGCAGCTTACACGGCTACGAGCAGTACTTC.

A remark on this clone: The sample contains more than one DNA sequence encoding this CDR3. This chain uses TRBV7-2 with TRBJ2-3; possible D gene TRBD2, 5 bases. This CDR3 is built from 12 residues. Germline CDR1 reads SGHTA; CDR2 reads FQGNSA. Trimming left V 8 bases short and J 0 bases short, with 6 bases between. CDR3 DNA sequence: TGTGCCAGCGGCGGGAGCACAGATACGCAGTATTTT. Translating gives CASGGSTDTQYF.

The genes are TRBV7-2 and TRBJ2-1; D not certain. The CDR3 has 12 amino acids. V was pared by 5 bases and J by 6 bases, with 8 bases between. Germline values: CDR1 SGHTA, CDR2 FQGNSA. CDR3 bases: TGTGCCAGCAGCCCCCCGGCCAATGAGCAGTTCTTC. Residues: CASSPPANEQFF.

This clone appeared a few times. The chain is built from TRBV5-4 and TRBJ2-3; 9 positions agree with TRBD2. This CDR3 comprises 15 residues. V was clipped by 4 bases and J by 6 bases; unmatched bases: 9. Germline V CDR1 and CDR2: SGHNT, YYREEE (reference sequence). The CDR3 is CASSPAGLASDTQYF. CDR3 in DNA: TGTGCCAGCAGCCCCGCGGGACTAGCTTCGGATACGCAGTATTTT.

Worth noting for this clone: The identical CDR3 is also encoded by other nucleotide sequences in the sample. This chain connects TRBV19 to TRBJ2-1; 7 bases agree with TRBD2. The CDR3 is 14 residues long. Germline V gene data show CDR1 as LNHDA and CDR2 as SQIVND (reference sequence). V lost 4 bases to trimming and J lost 0 bases; unmatched junction nucleotides: 0. The CDR3 here is CASSTGGSYNEQFF. Here the CDR3 DNA reads TGTGCCAGTAGTACGGGAGGCTCCTACAATGAGCAGTTCTTC.

The chain employs TRBV5-1 and TRBJ1-6, with D unresolved. CDR1 and CDR2 from the germline V gene are SGHRS and YFSETQ. The CDR3 is made up of 12 amino acids. The V end was cut by 6 bases, the J end by 10 bases, with 11 bases between. CDR3 bases: TGCGCCAGCACCGGCGGCGACTCACCCCTCCACTTT. Residues: CASTGGDSPLHF.

This chain joins TRBV7-9 and TRBJ1-1; D is possibly TRBD1 (6 bases). Germline V gives CDR1 SEHNR, CDR2 FQNEAQ (reference sequence). Trimming removed 5 bases at V and 8 bases at J, with 9 bases between. This CDR3 is built from 11 residues. CDR3 nucleotides: TGTGCCAGCAGCCACGACAGGGAAGCTTTCTTT. Its protein product is CASSHDREAFF.

This clone was seen only a few times. This chain joins TRBV20-1 and TRBJ2-1; no firm D call. V was pared by 5 bases and J by 9 bases, with 11 bases between. The germline V gene has CDR1 DFQATT and CDR2 SNEGSKA (reference sequence). This CDR3 has 11 residues. The CDR3: CSAGPYLEQFF. The CDR3 DNA sequence: TGCAGTGCTGGCCCGTACCTTGAGCAGTTCTTC.